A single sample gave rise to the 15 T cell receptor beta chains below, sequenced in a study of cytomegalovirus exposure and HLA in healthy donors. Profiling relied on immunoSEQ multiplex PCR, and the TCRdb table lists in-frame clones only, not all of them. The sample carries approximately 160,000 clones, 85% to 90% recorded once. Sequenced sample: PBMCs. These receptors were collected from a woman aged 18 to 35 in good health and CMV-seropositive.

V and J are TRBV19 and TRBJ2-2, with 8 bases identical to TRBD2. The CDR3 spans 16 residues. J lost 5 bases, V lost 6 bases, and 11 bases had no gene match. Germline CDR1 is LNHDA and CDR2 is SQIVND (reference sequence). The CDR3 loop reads CASSNLIAGSTGELFF. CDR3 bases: TGTGCCAGTAGCAACCTAATAGCGGGATCAACCGGGGAGCTGTTTTTT. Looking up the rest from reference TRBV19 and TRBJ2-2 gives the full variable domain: DGGITQSPKYLFRKEGQNVTLSCEQNLNHDAMYWYRQDPGQGLRLIYYSQIVNDFQKGDIAEGYSVSREKKESFPLTVTSAQKNPTAFYLCASSNLIAGSTGELFFGEGSRLTVL.

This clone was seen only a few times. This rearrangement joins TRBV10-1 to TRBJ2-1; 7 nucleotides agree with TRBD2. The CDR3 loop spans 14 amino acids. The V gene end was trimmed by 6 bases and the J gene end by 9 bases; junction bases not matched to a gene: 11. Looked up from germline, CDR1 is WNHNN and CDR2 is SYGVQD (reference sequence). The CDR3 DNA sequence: TGCGCCAGCAGCGAAGGGTGGGAGGGGAGTGAGCAGTTCTTC. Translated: CASSEGWEGSEQFF.

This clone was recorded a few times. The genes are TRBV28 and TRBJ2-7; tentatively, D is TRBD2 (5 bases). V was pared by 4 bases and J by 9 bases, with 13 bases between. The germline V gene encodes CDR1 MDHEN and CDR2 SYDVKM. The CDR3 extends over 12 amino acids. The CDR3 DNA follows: TGTGCCAGCAGTTCGGATACTAGGTTGCAGTACTTC. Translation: CASSSDTRLQYF. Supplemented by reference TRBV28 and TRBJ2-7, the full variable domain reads DVKVTQSSRYLVKRTGEKVFLECVQDMDHENMFWYRQDPGLGLRLIYFSYDVKMKEKGDIPEGYSVSREKKERFSLILESASTNQTSMYLCASSSDTRLQYFGPGTRLTVT.

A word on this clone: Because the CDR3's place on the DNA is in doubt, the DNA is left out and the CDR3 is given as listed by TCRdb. CDR3 loop: CASSTSGRGSYEQYF. The chain uses TRBV27 and TRBJ2-7; whether TRBD2, the table's D call, matches the DNA was not checked. The CDR3 totals 15 residues, both ends included. Germline CDR1 reads MNHEY; CDR2 reads SMNVEV (reference sequence).

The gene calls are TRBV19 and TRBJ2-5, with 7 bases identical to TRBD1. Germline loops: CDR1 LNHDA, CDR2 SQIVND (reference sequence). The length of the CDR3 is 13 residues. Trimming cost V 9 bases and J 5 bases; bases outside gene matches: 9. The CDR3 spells CASGEGGRETQYF. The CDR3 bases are TGTGCCAGCGGAGAAGGGGGCCGGGAGACCCAGTACTTC.

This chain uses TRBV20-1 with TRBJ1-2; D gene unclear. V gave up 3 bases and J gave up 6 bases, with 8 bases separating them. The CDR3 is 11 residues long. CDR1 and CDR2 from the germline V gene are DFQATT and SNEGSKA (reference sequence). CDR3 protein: CSARGGHGYTF. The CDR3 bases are TGCAGTGCTAGGGGAGGACATGGCTACACCTTC.

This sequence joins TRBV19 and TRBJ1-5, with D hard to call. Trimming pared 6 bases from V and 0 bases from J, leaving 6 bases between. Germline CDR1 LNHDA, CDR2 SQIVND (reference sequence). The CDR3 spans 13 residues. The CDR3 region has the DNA TGTGCCAGTAGGAGTGGTAGCAATCAGCCCCAGCATTTT. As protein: CASRSGSNQPQHF. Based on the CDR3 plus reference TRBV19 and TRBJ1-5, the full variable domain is DGGITQSPKYLFRKEGQNVTLSCEQNLNHDAMYWYRQDPGQGLRLIYYSQIVNDFQKGDIAEGYSVSREKKESFPLTVTSAQKNPTAFYLCASRSGSNQPQHFGDGTRLSIL.

The CDR3 DNA follows: TGTGCCAGCAGTACCGCCGGACAGGGGGCCTACGAGCAGTACTTC. Amino acids: CASSTAGQGAYEQYF. The chain is built from TRBV11-3 and TRBJ2-7; 10 bases match TRBD1. Per the germline V gene, CDR1 is SGHNT and CDR2 is YENEEA. The CDR3 contains 15 residues. Trimming cost V 6 bases and J 2 bases; bases outside gene matches: 7. The variable domain in full, with the rest retrieved from reference TRBV11-3 and TRBJ2-7, is EAGVVQSPRYKIIEKKQPVAFWCNPISGHNTLYWYLQNLGQGPELLIRYENEEAVDDSQLPKDRFSAERLKGVDSTLKIQPAELGDSAVYLCASSTAGQGAYEQYFGPGTRLTVT.

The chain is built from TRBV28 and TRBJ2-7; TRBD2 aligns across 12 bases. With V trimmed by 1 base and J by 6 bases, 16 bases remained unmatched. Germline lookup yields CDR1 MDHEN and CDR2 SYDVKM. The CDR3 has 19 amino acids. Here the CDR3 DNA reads TGTGCCAGCAGTTTATCCGTCGGTTGGACTAGCGGGACCTCGGGCGAGCAGTACTTC. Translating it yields CASSLSVGWTSGTSGEQYF.

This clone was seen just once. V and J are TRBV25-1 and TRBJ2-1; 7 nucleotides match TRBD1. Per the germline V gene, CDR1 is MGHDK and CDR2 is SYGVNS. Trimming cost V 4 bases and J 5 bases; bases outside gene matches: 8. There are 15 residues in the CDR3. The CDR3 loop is CASSAHRGTNNEQFF. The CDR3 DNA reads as TGTGCCAGCAGTGCCCACAGGGGAACTAACAATGAGCAGTTCTTC.

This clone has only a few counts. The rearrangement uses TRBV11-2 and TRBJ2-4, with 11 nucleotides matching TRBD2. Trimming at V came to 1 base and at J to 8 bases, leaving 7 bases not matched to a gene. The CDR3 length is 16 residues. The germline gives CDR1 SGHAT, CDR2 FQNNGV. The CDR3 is CASSLGSSGRRDIQYF. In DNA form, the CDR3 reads TGTGCCAGCAGCTTAGGGTCTAGCGGGAGGCGAGACATTCAGTACTTC.

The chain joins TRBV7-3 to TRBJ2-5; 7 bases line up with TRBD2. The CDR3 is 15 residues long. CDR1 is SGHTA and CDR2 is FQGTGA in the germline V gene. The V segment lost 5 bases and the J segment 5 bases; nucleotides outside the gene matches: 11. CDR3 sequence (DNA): TGTGCCAGCAGCGATCTTGGCGGGAGAGGGGAGACCCAGTACTTC. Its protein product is CASSDLGGRGETQYF.

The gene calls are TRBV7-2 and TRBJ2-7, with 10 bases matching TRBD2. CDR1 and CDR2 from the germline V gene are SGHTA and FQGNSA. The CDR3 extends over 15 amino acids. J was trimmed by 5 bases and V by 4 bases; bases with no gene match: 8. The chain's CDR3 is CASSSEGLANHEQYF. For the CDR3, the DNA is TGTGCCAGCAGCTCCGAGGGACTAGCGAACCACGAGCAGTACTTC.

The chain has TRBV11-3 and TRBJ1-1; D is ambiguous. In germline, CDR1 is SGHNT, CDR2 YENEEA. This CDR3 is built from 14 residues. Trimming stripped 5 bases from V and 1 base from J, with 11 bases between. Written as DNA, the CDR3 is TGTGCCAGCAGCCCTCTCCGAGGGAACACTGAAGCTTTCTTT. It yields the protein CASSPLRGNTEAFF.

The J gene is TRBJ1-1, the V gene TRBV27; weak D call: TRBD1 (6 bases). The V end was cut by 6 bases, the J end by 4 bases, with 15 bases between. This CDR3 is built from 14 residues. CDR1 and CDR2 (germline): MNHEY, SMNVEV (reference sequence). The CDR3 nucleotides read TGTGCCAGCAGCCCTGGGGGCGAGGGCACTGAAGCTTTCTTT. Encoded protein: CASSPGGEGTEAFF.